Presented here are 31 T cell receptor beta chains from one specimen sequenced in a study of cytomegalovirus exposure and HLA in healthy donors. The PCR ran on 60 Vbeta and 13 Jbeta primers. Assay: immunoSEQ multiplex PCR; the TCRdb copy retains only in-frame clones and omits some. Of some 200,000 clones in the sample, approximately 70% were seen once. The sample comprised PBMCs. The source is a man between 35 and 55 years old in good health and CMV-seropositive.

This clone occurred once. The chain carries TRBV19 and TRBJ1-1, with D tentatively TRBD1 (5 bases). The germline CDR1 and CDR2 sequences are LNHDA and SQIVND (reference sequence). This CDR3 is built from 15 residues. V lost 5 bases to trimming and J lost 6 bases, with 19 bases between them. The CDR3 coding sequence is TGTGCCAGTAGTCCCAAGGACGGATGGGGCGCTGAAGCTTTCTTT. Translated, it gives CASSPKDGWGAEAFF.

The V gene is TRBV10-3, the J gene TRBJ1-5; D is possibly TRBD1 (5 bases). CDR3 length: 13 residues. Per germline, CDR1 ENHRY and CDR2 SYGVKD. V was cut by 7 bases and J by 5 bases, with 12 bases left in between. The CDR3 region is CAIKEGRDQPQHF. CDR3 bases: TGTGCCATCAAAGAGGGGAGGGATCAGCCCCAGCATTTT.

The chain is built from TRBV19 and TRBJ1-1, with D possibly being TRBD1 (5 bases). CDR1 and CDR2 (germline): LNHDA, SQIVND (reference sequence). The CDR3 contains 14 residues. V was trimmed by 3 bases and J by 3 bases, leaving 11 bases between them. The CDR3 bases are TGTGCCAGTAGTATGCAGGGTGGGTACACTGAAGCTTTCTTT. Encoded protein: CASSMQGGYTEAFF. The full variable domain, completed using reference TRBV19 and TRBJ1-1, is DGGITQSPKYLFRKEGQNVTLSCEQNLNHDAMYWYRQDPGQGLRLIYYSQIVNDFQKGDIAEGYSVSREKKESFPLTVTSAQKNPTAFYLCASSMQGGYTEAFFGQGTRLTVV.

This chain connects TRBV10-3 to TRBJ1-6; 8 nucleotides line up with TRBD1. Germline values: CDR1 ENHRY, CDR2 SYGVKD. This CDR3 is built from 15 residues. V lost 5 bases to trimming and J lost 6 bases; unmatched junction nucleotides: 6. The CDR3, as DNA: TGTGCCATCAGTCCAGGGGGCGCAGGTAATTCACCCCTCCACTTT. Its translation: CAISPGGAGNSPLHF.

This clone was seen a few times. This chain joins TRBV5-1 and TRBJ2-7; 13 nucleotides line up with TRBD2. V lost 4 bases to trimming and J lost 3 bases; unmatched junction nucleotides: 7. Germline values: CDR1 SGHRS, CDR2 YFSETQ. The CDR3 length is 16 residues. The CDR3 sequence is CASSHTSGGAFYEQYF. The CDR3 DNA sequence: TGCGCCAGCAGCCATACTAGCGGGGGGGCATTCTACGAGCAGTACTTC.

V usage is TRBV6-5 and J usage is TRBJ1-1, with a possible D match to TRBD1 (5 bases). The CDR3 length is 15 residues. Germline lookup yields CDR1 MNHEY and CDR2 SVGAGI. Trimming removed 7 bases from V and 2 bases from J, with 17 bases in between. In DNA form, the CDR3 reads TGTGCCAGCATAGGGGCAGCGAGGCCTAACACTGAAGCTTTCTTT. Encoded protein: CASIGAARPNTEAFF.

This sequence joins TRBV7-9 and TRBJ1-6, with D unresolved. The CDR3 consists of 12 residues. Trimming left V 5 bases short and J 5 bases short, with 4 bases between. Germline V CDR1 and CDR2: SEHNR, FQNEAQ (reference sequence). The CDR3 spells CASSINNSPLHF. The CDR3 DNA follows: TGTGCCAGCAGCATCAATAATTCACCCCTCCACTTT.

The chain uses TRBV27 and TRBJ1-6, with TRBD1 as a possible D gene (5 bases). Trimming pared 8 bases from V and 7 bases from J, leaving 24 bases between. The CDR3 contains 17 residues. In germline, CDR1 is MNHEY, CDR2 SMNVEV (reference sequence). CDR3 amino acids: CASGGSGFGGSNSPLHF. As DNA, the CDR3 is TGTGCCAGCGGGGGGTCAGGGTTCGGTGGCTCGAATTCACCCCTCCACTTT.

The chain has TRBV6-4 and TRBJ2-4, with 7 bases lining up with TRBD1. V shed 10 bases, J shed 2 bases, and the junction held 8 bases outside the gene matches. The CDR3 spans 14 residues. Germline V gene sequence: CDR1 MRHNA, CDR2 SNTAGT. The CDR3 here is CATPTGFTKNIQYF. The CDR3 DNA sequence: TGTGCCACCCCGACAGGGTTCACCAAAAACATTCAGTACTTC.

V usage is TRBV19 and J usage is TRBJ1-4; the D is unclear. The germline V and J ends were trimmed by 6 bases and 8 bases, with 13 bases remaining between them. The CDR3 has 13 amino acids. Germline CDR1 and CDR2: LNHDA and SQIVND (reference sequence). DNA of the CDR3: TGTGCCAGTAGGGATCTTCTGACAGAAAAACTGTTTTTT. Translation gives CASRDLLTEKLFF.

Only a few counts were recorded for this clone. The chain employs TRBV4-3 and TRBJ1-1; perhaps TRBD1 as D (5 bases). Trimming shortened V by 4 bases and J by 5 bases, and 11 bases separated the two germline ends. CDR3 length: 13 amino acids. CDR1 and CDR2 (germline): LGHNA, YSLEER. Written as DNA, the CDR3 is TGCGCCAGCAGCCCCCTCGGGGGAACTGAAGCTTTCTTT. Residues: CASSPLGGTEAFF.

The V gene is TRBV7-2, the J gene TRBJ2-7, with 9 positions matching TRBD2. The CDR3 sequence is 17 residues long. The V gene's germline CDR1 is SGHTA and CDR2 FQGNSA. V gave up 5 bases and J gave up 0 bases; unmatched junction bases: 11. The CDR3 nucleotides read TGTGCCAGCAGCCTACGCGGCGGCGGGGGGGCCTCCTACGAGCAGTACTTC. Its translation: CASSLRGGGGASYEQYF.

The rearrangement uses TRBV7-2 and TRBJ1-2, with D hard to call. The CDR3 is 15 residues long. V lost 6 bases to trimming and J lost 4 bases, with 18 bases between them. Germline V gene data show CDR1 as SGHTA and CDR2 as FQGNSA. In DNA form, the CDR3 reads TGTGCCAGCAGTCGGTCCAAACGGGAGCCCTATGGCTACACCTTC. Translation: CASSRSKREPYGYTF.

The chain has TRBV28 and TRBJ2-7; D perhaps matches TRBD1 (6 bases). V was cut by 6 bases and J by 4 bases, with 13 bases left in between. This CDR3 has 13 residues. Looked up from germline, CDR1 is MDHEN and CDR2 is SYDVKM. This CDR3 is CASSPTGKYEQYF. The CDR3 DNA reads as TGTGCCAGCAGCCCTACAGGGAAGTACGAGCAGTACTTC.

The gene calls are TRBV5-1 and TRBJ2-3; 8 positions match TRBD2. V dropped 4 bases and J dropped 6; count of bases not matched to a gene: 10. The length of the CDR3 is 15 residues. In germline, CDR1 is SGHRS, CDR2 YFSETQ. The CDR3 sequence: CASSRGGTRSDTQYF. CDR3 in DNA: TGCGCCAGCAGCCGAGGGGGGACTAGGAGCGATACGCAGTATTTT.

The gene calls are TRBV6-5 and TRBJ1-6, with 9 bases that match TRBD1. This CDR3 is built from 15 residues. With 1 base clipped from V and 5 bases from J, the junction kept 0 bases outside the gene matches. CDR1 is MNHEY and CDR2 is SVGAGI in the germline V gene. The CDR3 DNA reads TGTGCCAGCAGTTACTGGACAGGGGATAATTCACCCCTCCACTTT. Its protein product is CASSYWTGDNSPLHF.

The chain combines TRBV5-1 with TRBJ1-2; TRBD1 aligns across 10 bases. The germline V gene encodes CDR1 SGHRS and CDR2 YFSETQ. The CDR3 runs 15 residues. Trimming took 3 bases from V and 7 from J; bases not matched to a gene: 9. CDR3 protein: CASSWDGTGVRGYTF. DNA for the CDR3: TGCGCCAGCAGCTGGGACGGGACAGGGGTTCGTGGCTACACCTTC.

This chain uses TRBV28 with TRBJ1-6; 7 nucleotides match TRBD1. The CDR3 sequence is 15 residues long. The germline gives CDR1 MDHEN, CDR2 SYDVKM. Losses at the gene ends were 3 bases for V and 6 bases for J; bases not matched to a gene: 5. For the CDR3, the DNA is TGTGCCAGCAGTTTGAGGGGACAGATTAATTCACCCCTCCACTTT. Translation gives CASSLRGQINSPLHF.

The chain combines TRBV28 with TRBJ2-7; TRBD1 matches at 7 bases. This CDR3 is built from 13 residues. Trimming took 8 bases from V and 1 from J; bases not matched to a gene: 5. Germline CDR1 reads MDHEN; CDR2 reads SYDVKM. CDR3 nucleotide sequence: TGTGCCAGCGGGCCGGGACAGTCCTACGAGCAGTACTTC. This sequence encodes CASGPGQSYEQYF.

This clone turned up a few times. The rearrangement uses TRBV15 and TRBJ1-4; the match to TRBD1 covers 10 bases. The germline V gene has CDR1 LNHNV and CDR2 YYDKDF (reference sequence). The V and J ends lost 4 bases and 8 bases, in that order; junction bases with no gene match: 4. The CDR3 extends over 14 amino acids. CDR3 residues: CATSKGQGGEKLFF. The CDR3 region has the DNA TGTGCCACCAGCAAAGGACAGGGGGGCGAAAAACTGTTTTTT.

V and J are TRBV18 and TRBJ2-1, with 7 bases fitting TRBD1. V dropped 4 bases and J dropped 2; count of bases not matched to a gene: 5. Germline lookup yields CDR1 KGHSH and CDR2 LQKENI. The CDR3 runs 15 residues. This chain's CDR3 is CASSQGQRTYNEQFF. DNA of the CDR3: TGTGCCAGCTCACAGGGACAGAGGACCTACAATGAGCAGTTCTTC.

The chain combines TRBV7-9 with TRBJ1-2, with 8 bases lining up with TRBD1. V was pared by 6 bases and J by 4 bases, with 4 bases of the junction left unmatched. Germline assignment: CDR1 SEHNR and CDR2 FQNEAQ (reference sequence). The CDR3 is made up of 13 amino acids. The chain's CDR3 is CASSPDRAYGYTF. The CDR3, as DNA: TGTGCCAGCAGTCCGGACAGGGCCTATGGCTACACCTTC.

The chain couples TRBV5-4 to TRBJ2-7; 11 bases are a match to TRBD1. The CDR3 runs to 17 residues. Trimming at V came to 0 bases and at J to 2 bases, leaving 7 bases not matched to a gene. Looked up from germline, CDR1 is SGHNT and CDR2 is YYREEE (reference sequence). This CDR3 reads CASSLAPVGQGAYEQYF. CDR3 DNA sequence: TGTGCCAGCAGCTTGGCACCCGTGGGACAGGGGGCCTACGAGCAGTACTTC.

This rearrangement joins TRBV2 to TRBJ2-2, with a weak D call TRBD1 (6 bases). The V and J ends lost 6 bases and 4 bases respectively, with 12 bases between them. This CDR3 is built from 14 residues. Germline V lookup: CDR1 SNHLY, CDR2 FYNNEI. This CDR3 reads CASRPGQSTGELFF. The CDR3 DNA follows: TGTGCCAGCAGGCCAGGACAGTCCACCGGGGAGCTGTTTTTT.

This clone was seen a handful of times. The genes are TRBV5-6 and TRBJ1-2; 8 nucleotides match TRBD1. Germline-derived CDR1 and CDR2 are SGHDT and YYEEEE. This CDR3 comprises 12 residues. With V trimmed by 2 bases and J by 10 bases, 4 bases remained unmatched. The CDR3 reads CASSFGQGTYTF. As DNA, the CDR3 is TGTGCCAGCAGCTTCGGACAGGGTACCTACACCTTC.

This chain uses TRBV28 with TRBJ1-1; D is ambiguous. CDR1 is MDHEN and CDR2 is SYDVKM in the germline V gene. The CDR3 runs to 15 residues. Trimming stripped 2 bases from V and 3 bases from J, with 13 bases between. CDR3 protein: CASSLSGLTYTEAFF. Written as DNA, the CDR3 is TGTGCCAGCAGTTTAAGTGGGCTCACCTACACTGAAGCTTTCTTT.

This clone has just one count. This chain uses TRBV7-2 with TRBJ1-1, with no clear D. Germline V gene lookup returns CDR1 SGHTA and CDR2 FQGNSA. The V and J ends lost 5 bases and 7 bases respectively, with 14 bases between them. This CDR3 spans 13 amino acids. CDR3 bases: TGTGCCAGCAGCCCGGCCGTCGGCGGTGAAGCTTTCTTT. It yields the protein CASSPAVGGEAFF.

The chain couples TRBV28 to TRBJ2-3; D may be TRBD2 (5 bases). Germline CDR1 is MDHEN and CDR2 is SYDVKM. The germline V and J ends were trimmed by 1 base and 0 bases, with 8 bases remaining between them. The CDR3 is made up of 15 amino acids. The CDR3 loop is CASSLSGLSTDTQYF. The CDR3, as DNA: TGTGCCAGCAGTTTATCTGGACTGAGCACAGATACGCAGTATTTT.

V gene TRBV11-2 combines with J gene TRBJ2-1, with D tentatively TRBD1 (7 bases). The CDR3 has 14 residues. With 1 base removed from V and 6 bases from J, the gap between germline ends came to 10 bases. Germline V lookup: CDR1 SGHAT, CDR2 FQNNGV. The CDR3 DNA reads as TGTGCCAGCAGCTTAGTTCAGGGGGGCAATGAGCAGTTCTTC. Translating gives CASSLVQGGNEQFF.

The chain uses TRBV10-3 and TRBJ1-3; 8 bases fit TRBD1. Germline trimming cut 9 bases from V and 2 bases from J; bases unmatched to any gene: 9. This CDR3 comprises 15 residues. Germline values: CDR1 ENHRY, CDR2 SYGVKD. The CDR3 loop is CAISSDRVAGNTIYF. CDR3 bases: TGTGCCATTTCTTCGGACAGGGTTGCTGGAAACACCATATATTTT.

The chain is built from TRBV9 and TRBJ1-1, with 9 nucleotides matching TRBD1. V lost 5 bases to trimming and J lost 5 bases; unmatched junction nucleotides: 4. Per the germline V gene, CDR1 is SGDLS and CDR2 is YYNGEE. CDR3 length: 13 residues. Here the CDR3 reads CASRTGGGTEAFF. The DNA of the CDR3 is TGTGCCAGCAGGACAGGGGGAGGTACTGAAGCTTTCTTT.